The following is a T cell receptor (beta chain) sequence with its context. What this receptor recognizes is not known. No clone much larger than this one lies a single base away; base qualities are absent. TCRbeta CDR3 regions were amplified from genomic DNA using the immunoSEQ Assay, a bias-controlled multiplex PCR. Processing in the source paper ran as follows. The number of nucleated cells in each sample was estimated from the amplification of reference gene primers within the assay. To quantify the absolute abundance of each unique TCRbeta CDR3 rearrangement, sequence reads were collapsed and filtered. For each sample, productive Simpson clonality was calculated as the square root of Simpson's diversity index across productive rearrangements. Imported from immuneACCESS, the table was reduced by TCRdb to in-frame sequences with V and J called. These copies leave out some clones; in studies compared against another copy, an unresolved V gene accounts for under half, and the cause of the remainder is not known. V, J and clone size derive from that table, while D and trimming were established from the DNA sequence. Across this sample there are roughly 150,000 clones, with 75% to 90% seen only once. Jointly, the top ten make up roughly 2.9% of the sample.

From its cysteine to its phenylalanine, the CDR3 spans 14 amino acids. Only the CDR3 DNA is retained, 42 bases long and in frame from the first base. The germline V gene (reference sequence) sets CDR1 to LNHDA and CDR2 to SQIVND. V is pruned by 6 bases and J by 7 bases, leaving 9 bases of the junction without a gene match. The record originates from a study of blood T cell repertoires in COVID-19 (dated by TCRdb to the early 2020s). Study-wide context: Samples covering the acute and convalescent phases of COVID-19 were provided by collaborators in the United States, Italy and Spain. The prospective study material was composed of cDNA or gDNA derived from T cells, B-cell-depleted T cells, or PBMCs. Deeply sampled blood TCRbeta repertoires from subjects exposed to, actively infected with, or recovered from COVID-19 were included in the dataset. The samples were drawn from the first 160 participants of the ongoing ImmuneRACE study and from 950 to 1,500 subjects provided by 6 global collaborators. A freely available public database, intended as a resource for researchers studying the immune response to SARS-CoV-2, is where the repertoires were released. The sample metadata nearly always contained a de-identified subject ID, COVID-19 status, age in years and sex. Where available, HLA class I and class II types were obtained from metadata supplied by the sample provider rather than from assay-based typing. Overall study outcomes, separate from this receptor: The amount of clinical and demographic metadata varied by source and participant and was provided uncurated.

Whole blood was collected in K2EDTA tubes by collaborating institutions according to the institutions' own protocols. For TCRbeta analysis, collaborators shipped samples as frozen whole blood, isolated PBMCs, or DNA extracted from either of those sample types. Sequencing was carried out using peripheral blood. The receptor was isolated from a man aged 60-69 years with active or convalescent COVID-19. The chain links TRBV19 with TRBJ2-7, and 10 junctional nucleotides match TRBD1. Read as DNA, the sequence is TGTGCCAGTAGGAGACAGGGGGCGAGTGGGGAGCAGTACTTC. Its protein product is CASRRQGASGEQYF.